Listed below are T cell receptor beta chains from one sample, sequenced in a study of T-cell reconstitution after alpha-beta-depleted transplantation in children. TCRdb redid the calling of the PCR reads with MiXCR, one entry per CDR3 protein. The data contain some 490,000 distinct CDR3 sequences, about 12% of them singletons. The material sequenced was PBMCs from the stem cell graft donor, taken from the stem cell graft. All receptors derive from a human donor who donated a stem cell graft to a child with combined immunodeficiency. CDR3s include the opening cysteine and the closing phenylalanine or tryptophan. D genes are given only for firm matches. Some rows have no size entry. The others give once, few or many, or a class for an expanded clone.

CDR3aa	CDR3nt	v_gene	j_gene	d_gene	abundance
CSARGRVYYEQYF	TGCAGTGCTAGAGGCCGGGTCTACTACGAGCAGTACTTC	TRBV20-1	TRBJ2-7	NA	many
CASSASGLKETQYF	TGTGCCAGCAGCGCGTCGGGACTAAAAGAGACCCAGTACTTC	TRBV4-2	TRBJ2-5	TRBD2	many
CATSRDPAPDTQYF	TGTGCCACCAGCAGGGACCCCGCTCCGGATACGCAGTATTTT	TRBV15	TRBJ2-3	NA	many
CSAQTSGETQYF	TGCAGTGCCCAGACTAGTGGTGAGACCCAGTACTTC	TRBV20-1	TRBJ2-5	NA	NA
CASSLGGIPQETQYF	TGCGCCAGCAGCTTGGGGGGTATTCCCCAAGAGACCCAGTACTTC	TRBV5-1	TRBJ2-5	NA	NA
CASSLVEVGETQYF	TGCGCCAGCAGCTTGGTTGAGGTGGGGGAGACCCAGTACTTC	TRBV5-1	TRBJ2-5	NA	few
CASRILRQAYNEQFF	TGTGCCAGCAGGATCCTAAGACAGGCGTACAATGAGCAGTTCTTC	TRBV6-5	TRBJ2-1	NA	many
CSAYPGETSGFPSSYNEQFF	TGCAGTGCTTACCCAGGAGAAACTAGCGGGTTTCCAAGCTCCTACAATGAGCAGTTCTTC	TRBV20-1	TRBJ2-1	TRBD2	few
CASSPPTGGQYQETQYF	TGTGCCAGCAGCCCCCCAACAGGGGGCCAGTACCAAGAGACCCAGTACTTC	TRBV5-6	TRBJ2-5	TRBD1	once
CSVEPENQETQYF	TGCAGCGTTGAACCAGAAAACCAAGAGACCCAGTACTTC	TRBV29-1	TRBJ2-5	NA	many
CASSPGLGAGGELFF	TGCGCCAGCAGCCCCGGGTTAGGGGCGGGCGGGGAGCTGTTTTTT	TRBV4-3	TRBJ2-2	NA	many
CASSQGLPGNEQFF	TGTGCCAGCAGCCAGGGACTACCCGGCAATGAGCAGTTCTTC	TRBV7-2	TRBJ2-1	TRBD2	few
CASSLGAGTNTEAFF	TGTGCCAGCAGTTTAGGGGCCGGAACGAACACTGAAGCTTTCTTT	TRBV12-3/TRBV12-4	TRBJ1-1	NA	many
CASSLDRLGETQYF	TGTGCCAGCAGCCTCGACAGACTGGGGGAGACCCAGTACTTC	TRBV7-2	TRBJ2-5	NA	NA
CASSSQGNSYNEQFF	TGTGCCAGCAGCTCACAGGGTAACTCCTACAATGAGCAGTTCTTC	TRBV9	TRBJ2-1	NA	many
CASSYVQGANEQYF	TGTGCCAGCAGTTACGTCCAGGGGGCGAACGAGCAGTACTTC	TRBV12-3/TRBV12-4	TRBJ2-7	TRBD1	many
CASSLFSLGQGDNEQFF	TGCGCCAGCAGCTTGTTTTCGCTGGGACAGGGAGACAATGAGCAGTTCTTC	TRBV5-1	TRBJ2-1	TRBD1	many
CASSATGPIEQFF	TGCGCCAGCAGCGCGACAGGGCCGATCGAGCAGTTCTTC	TRBV5-1	TRBJ2-1	TRBD1	many
CATRSGLAVYNEQFF	TGTGCCACCAGATCGGGACTAGCGGTCTACAATGAGCAGTTCTTC	TRBV15	TRBJ2-1	TRBD2	few
CASSLWGNNEQFF	TGTGCCAGCAGCCTTTGGGGGAACAATGAGCAGTTCTTC	TRBV7-9	TRBJ2-1	NA	many
CAWSLDSSTDTQYF	TGTGCCTGGAGCCTGGACAGCTCCACAGATACGCAGTATTTT	TRBV30	TRBJ2-3	NA	few
CASSIPTREETQYF	TGTGCCAGCAGCATTCCGACAAGAGAAGAGACCCAGTACTTC	TRBV7-9	TRBJ2-5	NA	NA
CASTPLAGSNEQFF	TGTGCCAGCACCCCCTTAGCAGGATCCAATGAGCAGTTCTTC	TRBV27	TRBJ2-1	NA	many
CSARDTRLRGFF	TGCAGTGCTAGAGATACCCGATTAAGGGGGTTCTTC	TRBV20-1	TRBJ2-1	NA	few
CASSYVAAHYNEQFF	TGTGCCAGCAGTTACGTAGCGGCCCACTACAATGAGCAGTTCTTC	TRBV6-5	TRBJ2-1	NA	few
CASRTTGGNTEAFF	TGTGCCAGCAGAACGACAGGGGGGAACACTGAAGCTTTCTTT	TRBV12-3/TRBV12-4	TRBJ1-1	TRBD1	few
CAWTRSPGQGGDEQFF	TGTGCCTGGACCCGTTCCCCGGGACAGGGCGGGGATGAGCAGTTCTTC	TRBV30	TRBJ2-1	TRBD1	few
CASSPSSGVTDTQYF	TGTGCCAGCAGCCCATCTAGCGGGGTCACAGATACGCAGTATTTT	TRBV7-2	TRBJ2-3	TRBD2	NA
CAIRGHGEVETGELFF	TGTGCCATCAGAGGGCACGGGGAGGTAGAGACCGGGGAGCTGTTTTTT	TRBV10-3	TRBJ2-2	NA	many
CASSPGVAGEKSHLNEQFF	TGTGCCAGCAGCCCTGGGGTAGCGGGGGAGAAGTCCCACCTCAATGAGCAGTTCTTC	TRBV7-6	TRBJ2-1	TRBD2	NA
CASSYGGWVSTEAFF	TGTGCCAGCAGTTACGGAGGGTGGGTTAGCACTGAAGCTTTCTTT	TRBV12-3/TRBV12-4	TRBJ1-1	NA	few
CASSVGGFGLGGYTF	TGTGCCAGCAGTGTAGGGGGGTTCGGGTTGGGAGGCTACACCTTC	TRBV27	TRBJ1-2	NA	few
CASSFFSGRRQETQYF	TGCGCCAGCAGCTTTTTTTCGGGACGGAGACAAGAGACCCAGTACTTC	TRBV5-1	TRBJ2-5	NA	NA
CASSYVGGATDTQYF	TGTGCCAGCAGTTATGTCGGGGGGGCTACAGATACGCAGTATTTT	TRBV6-5	TRBJ2-3	TRBD2	many
CSARVGTSGLRTQYF	TGCAGTGCTAGAGTGGGGACTAGCGGGTTGAGGACCCAGTACTTC	TRBV20-1	TRBJ2-5	TRBD2	few
CASSYGLVYEQYF	TGTGCCAGCAGTTACGGACTAGTCTACGAGCAGTACTTC	TRBV6-2/TRBV6-3	TRBJ2-7	TRBD2	many
CSVEGPGTAYNEQFF	TGCAGCGTTGAAGGGCCGGGGACAGCTTACAATGAGCAGTTCTTC	TRBV29-1	TRBJ2-1	TRBD1	many
CASSFIMHRGNTIYF	TGTGCCAGCAGTTTTATCATGCACAGAGGAAACACCATATATTTT	TRBV12-3/TRBV12-4	TRBJ1-3	NA	few
CSARDWENSNQPQHF	TGCAGTGCTAGAGATTGGGAGAATAGCAATCAGCCCCAGCATTTT	TRBV20-1	TRBJ1-5	NA	NA
CASSLLTGDQETQYF	TGCGCCAGCAGCCTCTTGACAGGGGACCAAGAGACCCAGTACTTC	TRBV5-1	TRBJ2-5	TRBD1	NA
CASRDRGYEQYF	TGTGCCAGCAGGGACAGGGGCTACGAGCAGTACTTC	TRBV28	TRBJ2-7	TRBD1	many
CASSPYKPTPASYNEQFF	TGTGCCAGCAGCCCTTACAAACCTACTCCAGCGAGCTACAATGAGCAGTTCTTC	TRBV4-2	TRBJ2-1	NA	few
CASNDAGTYEQYF	TGTGCCAGCAATGACGCCGGGACCTACGAGCAGTACTTC	TRBV6-6	TRBJ2-7	NA	NA
CSAVPGHTLTDTQYF	TGCAGTGCTGTTCCGGGACACACGCTCACAGATACGCAGTATTTT	TRBV20-1	TRBJ2-3	NA	few
CASSESSGVYYEQYF	TGTGCCAGCAGTGAGTCTAGCGGGGTTTACTACGAGCAGTACTTC	TRBV25-1	TRBJ2-7	TRBD2	few
CASSSGGYGYTF	TGTGCCAGCAGCTCGGGAGGCTATGGCTACACCTTC	TRBV7-6	TRBJ1-2	NA	NA
CASSPGTGLYGYTF	TGTGCCAGCAGCCCCGGGACGGGCCTTTATGGCTACACCTTC	TRBV5-6	TRBJ1-2	NA	many
CAIRTAAGELFF	TGTGCCATCAGAACAGCGGCCGGGGAGCTGTTTTTT	TRBV10-3	TRBJ2-2	NA	NA
CASSLRSGGNTGELFF	TGTGCCAGCAGCTTAAGAAGCGGGGGGAACACCGGGGAGCTGTTTTTT	TRBV7-2	TRBJ2-2	TRBD2	NA
CASKAGTYNEQFF	TGTGCCAGCAAAGCCGGGACCTACAATGAGCAGTTCTTC	TRBV25-1	TRBJ2-1	NA	many
CASSPGTLNTEVFF	TGTGCCAGCAGTCCCGGGACACTGAACACTGAAGTTTTCTTT	TRBV12-3/TRBV12-4	TRBJ1-1	NA	few
CSATHPFVYEQYF	TGCAGTGCTACCCACCCATTCGTCTACGAGCAGTACTTC	TRBV20-1	TRBJ2-7	NA	many
CASSKIDRGYGYTF	TGTGCCAGCAGCAAAATCGACAGGGGCTATGGCTACACCTTC	TRBV6-2/TRBV6-3	TRBJ1-2	TRBD1	NA
CASSAAGNGADTQYF	TGCGCCAGCAGCGCCGCCGGAAACGGAGCAGATACGCAGTATTTT	TRBV5-1	TRBJ2-3	NA	NA
CASRKGQSEETQYF	TGTGCCAGCAGGAAGGGACAGAGTGAAGAGACCCAGTACTTC	TRBV5-5	TRBJ2-5	TRBD1	NA
CATSQLVGWQGAYEQYF	TGCGCCACCAGCCAACTGGTAGGGTGGCAGGGGGCCTACGAGCAGTACTTC	TRBV4-1	TRBJ2-7	TRBD1	NA
CASRTDRVAGANTGELFF	TGTGCCAGCAGGACGGATAGGGTGGCAGGGGCCAACACCGGGGAGCTGTTTTTT	TRBV28	TRBJ2-2	NA	few
CASTTGVTGVQNEQNF	TGTGCCAGCACCACTGGGGTGACAGGCGTACAAAACGAGCAGAACTTC	TRBV12-3/TRBV12-4	TRBJ2-7	NA	NA
CASSPLTAYEQYF	TGTGCCAGCAGCCCCTTGACAGCCTACGAGCAGTACTTC	TRBV7-2	TRBJ2-7	NA	NA
CASSEGNRGETQYF	TGTGCCAGCAGTGAGGGCAACCGGGGCGAGACCCAGTACTTC	TRBV2	TRBJ2-5	NA	few